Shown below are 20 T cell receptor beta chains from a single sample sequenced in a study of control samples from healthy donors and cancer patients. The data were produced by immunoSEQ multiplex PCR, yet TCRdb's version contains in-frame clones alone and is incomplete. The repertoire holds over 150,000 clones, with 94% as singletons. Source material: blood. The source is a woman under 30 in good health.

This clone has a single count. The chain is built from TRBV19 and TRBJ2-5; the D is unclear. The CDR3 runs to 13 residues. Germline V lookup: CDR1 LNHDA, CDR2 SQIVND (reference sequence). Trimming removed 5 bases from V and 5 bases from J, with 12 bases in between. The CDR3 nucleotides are TGTGCCAGTAGTGGAAGCCGTAGGGAGACCCAGTACTTC. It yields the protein CASSGSRRETQYF.

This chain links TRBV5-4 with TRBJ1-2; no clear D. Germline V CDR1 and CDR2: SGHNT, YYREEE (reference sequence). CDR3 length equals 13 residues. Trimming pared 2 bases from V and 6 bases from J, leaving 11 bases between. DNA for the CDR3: TGTGCCAGCAGCTTTCGTAGGGCCCATGGCTACACCTTC. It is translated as CASSFRRAHGYTF.

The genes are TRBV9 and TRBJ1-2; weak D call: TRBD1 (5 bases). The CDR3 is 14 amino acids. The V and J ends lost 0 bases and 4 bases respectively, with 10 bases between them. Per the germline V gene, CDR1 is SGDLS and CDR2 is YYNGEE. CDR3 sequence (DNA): TGTGCCAGCAGCGTAGACGAGGGGCTCTATGGCTACACCTTC. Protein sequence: CASSVDEGLYGYTF. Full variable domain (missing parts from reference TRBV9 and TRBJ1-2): DSGVTQTPKHLITATGQRVTLRCSPRSGDLSVYWYQQSLDQGLQFLIQYYNGEERAKGNILERFSAQQFPDLHSELNLSSLELGDSALYFCASSVDEGLYGYTFGSGTRLTVV.

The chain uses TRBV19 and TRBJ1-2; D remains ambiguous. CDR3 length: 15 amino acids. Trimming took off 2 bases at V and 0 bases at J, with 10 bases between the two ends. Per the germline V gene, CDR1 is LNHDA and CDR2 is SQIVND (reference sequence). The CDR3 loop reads CASSILAPPNYGYTF. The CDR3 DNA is TGTGCCAGTAGTATACTCGCACCTCCTAACTATGGCTACACCTTC.

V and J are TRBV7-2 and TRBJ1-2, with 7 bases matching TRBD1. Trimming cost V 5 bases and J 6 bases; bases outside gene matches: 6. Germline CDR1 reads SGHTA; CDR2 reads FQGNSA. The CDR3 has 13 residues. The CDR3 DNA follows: TGTGCCAGCAGCCCCAGGGGGACGGATGGCTACACCTTC. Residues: CASSPRGTDGYTF.

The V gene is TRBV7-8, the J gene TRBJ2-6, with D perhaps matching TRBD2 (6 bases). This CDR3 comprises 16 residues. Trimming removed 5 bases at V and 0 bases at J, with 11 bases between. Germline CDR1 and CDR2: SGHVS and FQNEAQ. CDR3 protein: CASSPGLSSGANVLTF. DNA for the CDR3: TGTGCCAGCAGCCCGGGACTGAGCTCTGGGGCCAACGTCCTGACTTTC.

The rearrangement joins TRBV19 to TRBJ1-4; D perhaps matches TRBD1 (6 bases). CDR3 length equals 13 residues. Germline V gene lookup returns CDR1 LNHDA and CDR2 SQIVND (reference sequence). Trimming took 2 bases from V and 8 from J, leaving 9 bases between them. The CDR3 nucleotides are TGTGCCAGTAGTATATCGGGGGCGGAAAAACTGTTTTTT. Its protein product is CASSISGAEKLFF.

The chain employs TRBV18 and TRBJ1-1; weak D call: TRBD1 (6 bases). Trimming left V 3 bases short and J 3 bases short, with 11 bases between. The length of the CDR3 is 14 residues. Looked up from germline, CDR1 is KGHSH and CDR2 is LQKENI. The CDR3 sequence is CASSPGKGDTEAFF. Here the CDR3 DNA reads TGTGCCAGCTCACCCGGGAAGGGGGACACTGAAGCTTTCTTT.

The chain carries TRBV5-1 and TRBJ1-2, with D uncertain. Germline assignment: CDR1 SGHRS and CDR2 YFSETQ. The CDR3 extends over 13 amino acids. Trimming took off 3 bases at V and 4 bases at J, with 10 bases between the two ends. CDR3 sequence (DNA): TGCGCCAGCAGCTCCGACGGGCCCTATGGCTACACCTTC. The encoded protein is CASSSDGPYGYTF.

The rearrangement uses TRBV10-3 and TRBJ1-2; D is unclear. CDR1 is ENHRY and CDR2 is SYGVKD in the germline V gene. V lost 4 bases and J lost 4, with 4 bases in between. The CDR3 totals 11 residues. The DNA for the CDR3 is TGTGCCATCAGTGGGGGCTATGGCTACACCTTC. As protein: CAISGGYGYTF.

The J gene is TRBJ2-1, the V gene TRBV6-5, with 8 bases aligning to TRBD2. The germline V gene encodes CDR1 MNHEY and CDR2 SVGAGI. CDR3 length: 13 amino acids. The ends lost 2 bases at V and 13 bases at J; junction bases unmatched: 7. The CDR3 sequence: CASSYGGGTHQFF. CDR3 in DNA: TGTGCCAGCAGTTACGGCGGGGGGACTCATCAGTTCTTC.

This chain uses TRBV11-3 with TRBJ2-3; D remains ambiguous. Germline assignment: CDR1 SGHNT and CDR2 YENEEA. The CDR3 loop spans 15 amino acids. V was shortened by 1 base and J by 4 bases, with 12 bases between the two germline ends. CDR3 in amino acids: CASSLGALPADTQYF. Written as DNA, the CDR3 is TGTGCCAGCAGCTTAGGGGCCCTTCCGGCAGATACGCAGTATTTT.

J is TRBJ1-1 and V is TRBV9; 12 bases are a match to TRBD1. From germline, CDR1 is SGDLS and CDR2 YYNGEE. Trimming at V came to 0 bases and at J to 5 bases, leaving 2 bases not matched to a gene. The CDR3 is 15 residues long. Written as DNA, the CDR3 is TGTGCCAGCAGCGTAGCGGGACAGGGGGCAACTGAAGCTTTCTTT. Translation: CASSVAGQGATEAFF.

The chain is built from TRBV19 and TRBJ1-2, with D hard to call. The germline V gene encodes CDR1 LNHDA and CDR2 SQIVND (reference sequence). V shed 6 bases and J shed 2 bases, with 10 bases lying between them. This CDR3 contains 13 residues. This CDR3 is CASRVGLNYGYTF. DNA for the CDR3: TGTGCCAGTAGGGTCGGACTGAACTATGGCTACACCTTC.

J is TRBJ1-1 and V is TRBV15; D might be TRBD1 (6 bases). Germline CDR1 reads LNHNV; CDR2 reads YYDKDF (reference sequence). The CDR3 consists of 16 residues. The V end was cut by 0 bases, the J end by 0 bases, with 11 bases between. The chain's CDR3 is CATSRDYRAMNTEAFF. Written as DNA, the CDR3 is TGTGCCACCAGCAGAGACTACAGGGCGATGAACACTGAAGCTTTCTTT.

Here the CDR3 reads CATSDSRGFNQPQHF. The CDR3 nucleotides are TGTGCCACCAGTGATTCTCGGGGGTTCAATCAGCCCCAGCATTTT. The genes are TRBV24-1 and TRBJ1-5; D is perhaps TRBD1 (5 bases). The V end lost 2 bases, the J end lost 3 bases, and 10 bases lay between the germline ends. The CDR3 has 15 residues. In germline, CDR1 is KGHDR, CDR2 SFDVKD.

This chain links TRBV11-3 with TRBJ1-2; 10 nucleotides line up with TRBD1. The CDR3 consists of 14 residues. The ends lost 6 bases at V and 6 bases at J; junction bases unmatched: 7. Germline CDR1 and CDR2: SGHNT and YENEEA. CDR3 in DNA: TGTGCCAGCAGTCTTCGACAGGGGGCTAATGGCTACACCTTC. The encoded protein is CASSLRQGANGYTF.

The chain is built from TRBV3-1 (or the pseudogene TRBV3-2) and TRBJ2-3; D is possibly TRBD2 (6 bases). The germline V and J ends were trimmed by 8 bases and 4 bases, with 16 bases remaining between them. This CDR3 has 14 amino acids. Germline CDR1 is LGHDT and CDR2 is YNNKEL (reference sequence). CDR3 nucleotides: TGTGCCAGCCGCTTATTCGGCGGGGCAGATACGCAGTATTTT. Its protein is CASRLFGGADTQYF.

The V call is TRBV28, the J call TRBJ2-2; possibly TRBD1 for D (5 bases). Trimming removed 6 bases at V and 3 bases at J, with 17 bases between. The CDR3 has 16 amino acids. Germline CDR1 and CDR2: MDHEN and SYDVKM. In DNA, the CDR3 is TGTGCCAGCAGAGGGATTACAGGTTCCTACACCGGGGAGCTGTTTTTT. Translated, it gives CASRGITGSYTGELFF.

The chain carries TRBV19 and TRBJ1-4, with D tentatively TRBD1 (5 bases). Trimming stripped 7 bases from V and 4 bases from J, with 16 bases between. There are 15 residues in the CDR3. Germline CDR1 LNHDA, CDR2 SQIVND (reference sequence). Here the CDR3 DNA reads TGTGCCAGTAATAGACAGTTTAGCGATAATGAAAAACTGTTTTTT. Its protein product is CASNRQFSDNEKLFF.